This T cell receptor (beta chain) comes out of a study of cytomegalovirus exposure and HLA in healthy donors. Across the study: The approximately 670 first-cohort repertoires and the 100 to 150 validation repertoires shared the same platform, a later analysis reported.

Study results and limitations: Rare TCR sequences predominated, though certain public TCRs were found in many donors. Cytomegalovirus-associated status was assigned to some 180 TCR beta chains.

Clones were sequenced by immunoSEQ multiplex PCR, and TCRdb holds only the in-frame ones, with some missing. The data contain tens of thousands of clones, 90% to 97% of them singletons. Per germline, CDR1 MNHNS and CDR2 SASEGT. Trimming took 0 bases from V and 4 from J; bases not matched to a gene: 10. The length of the CDR3 is 19 residues. In the case of this clone: Antigen unknown.

Sequencing was done on a sample of PBMCs. The clonotype comes from a man between 18 and 35 years old in good health and CMV-seropositive. The chain couples TRBV6-1 to TRBJ2-1, with 12 bases aligning to TRBD2. The CDR3 coding sequence is TGTGCCAGCAGTGAAGCGCTTACTCTAGCGGGAGGGATTTACAATGAGCAGTTCTTC. Translated, it gives CASSEALTLAGGIYNEQFF.